This paragraph reports one T cell receptor beta chain. Its cognate antigen is unknown. The record originates from a study of CD8+CD57+ T cells in acquired aplastic anemia. On the study more broadly: Sorted CD4+ and CD8+ cell DNA averaged 3.2 ug. Findings and limits, study-wide: Roughly 30 sequences, all CD8+ CDR3, were shared between patients and controls.

Template material for TCR beta VDJ and CDR3 profiling consisted of genomic DNA. TCRdb re-called the reads through MiXCR, storing one row per CDR3 protein. The table has more than 250,000 distinct CDR3 sequences, around 82% seen once. The authors sequenced patients whose flow cytometry had shown CD8+CD57+ cell expansion. From germline, CDR1 is SGDLS and CDR2 YYNGEE. The CDR3 runs 12 residues. Trimming removed 3 bases at V and 8 bases at J, with 11 bases between. This chain joins TRBV9 and TRBJ1-1; a possible D gene is TRBD1 (5 bases). The clonotype comes from a human donor with aplastic anemia. The sequenced material came from sorted CD4+, CD8+, or CD8+CD57+ T cells (not recorded which) from PBMCs. This chain's CDR3 is CASSGGDPEAFF. CDR3 coding DNA: TGTGCCAGCAGCGGGGGGGACCCGGAAGCTTTCTTT. Supplemented by reference TRBV9 and TRBJ1-1, the full variable domain reads DSGVTQTPKHLITATGQRVTLRCSPRSGDLSVYWYQQSLDQGLQFLIQYYNGEERAKGNILERFSAQQFPDLHSELNLSSLELGDSALYFCASSGGDPEAFFGQGTRLTVV.